The clone carrying this TCR beta chain was detected only a few times. Its antigen is currently unknown. This specimen comes from a study of beta chain features in type 1 diabetes. Study-wide context: In age, gender and cell yields, patients were similar to healthy donors. There were 107,917,701 sorted cells examined across all samples. Whole-study findings and limits: At VDJ recombination sites, type 1 diabetes patients had fewer insertions and more deleted nucleotides.

V shed 7 bases and J shed 2 bases, with 12 bases lying between them. Germline CDR1 and CDR2: SNHLY and FYNNEI. This CDR3 comprises 13 residues. The entirety of the isolated RNA underwent reverse transcription, so expressed TCRB transcripts were sequenced. Sequencing was performed with immunoSEQ multiplex PCR; in TCRdb, only in-frame clones are kept and a portion is missing. The sample shows a few hundred thousand clones, 10% to 15% of them seen only once. Researchers reported sorting CD4+ naive, central memory, regulatory and stem cell-like memory cells via CD45RO/CCR7/CD25/CD127/CD95/CD27. The gene calls are TRBV2 and TRBJ2-7, with D tentatively TRBD1 (6 bases). This TCR came from a man younger than 35 in good health. Sequenced material: naive CD4+ T cells from blood. CDR3 loop: CASKQGVAYEQYF. The DNA for the CDR3 is TGTGCCAGCAAACAGGGTGTCGCCTACGAGCAGTACTTC.